This passage covers 3 T cell receptor beta chains from one sample sequenced in a study of yellow fever vaccine responses in identical twins. TCRdb reanalysed the RT-PCR reads using MiXCR and keeps one entry per CDR3 protein. Among 2,500 to 3,000 distinct CDR3 sequences listed, more than 80% were seen once. The sequenced sample was T cells from blood (PBMCs), unsorted or a sorted subset (not recorded which), obtained before or after yellow fever vaccination (not recorded which). The receptors here all came from a female donor who received the yellow fever vaccine.

CDR3 DNA sequence: TGTGCCAGCACGCCCGGCAGGACCCTAAATCCCTACAATGAGCAGTTCTTC. This gives the protein CASTPGRTLNPYNEQFF. The chain combines TRBV6-1 with TRBJ2-1, with D uncertain. In germline, CDR1 is MNHNS, CDR2 SASEGT. The CDR3 runs to 17 residues. The V end lost 7 bases, the J end lost 2 bases, and 21 bases lay between the germline ends.

V gene TRBV7-9 combines with J gene TRBJ1-1; unclear D gene. The length of the CDR3 is 14 residues. V lost 1 base to trimming and J lost 1 base, with 7 bases between them. Germline CDR1 SEHNR, CDR2 FQNEAQ (reference sequence). The CDR3 region has the DNA TGTGCCAGCAGCTTAGGACGGGGGAACACTGAAGCTTTCTTT. This translates into CASSLGRGNTEAFF. The variable domain in full, with the rest retrieved from reference TRBV7-9 and TRBJ1-1, is DTGVSQNPRHKITKRGQNVTFRCDPISEHNRLYWYRQTLGQGPEFLTYFQNEAQLEKSRLLSDRFSAERPKGSFSTLEIQRTEQGDSAMYLCASSLGRGNTEAFFGQGTRLTVV.

The rearrangement links TRBV13 to TRBJ2-4; 10 nucleotides match TRBD1. The germline gives CDR1 PRHDT, CDR2 FYEKMQ (reference sequence). V gave up 6 bases and J gave up 8 bases; unmatched junction bases: 13. The CDR3 sequence is 16 residues long. In DNA form, the CDR3 reads TGTGCCAGCAGTGATATCCCGACAGGGGGCCGGGACATTCAGTACTTC. It is translated as CASSDIPTGGRDIQYF.